Below, 20 T cell receptor beta chains from the same sample are listed, as sequenced in a study of T-cell reconstitution after alpha-beta-depleted transplantation in children. Construction of the TCRbeta library involved unique molecular identifiers. TCRdb analysed the PCR reads with MiXCR anew, one entry per CDR3 protein. The sample yields some 240,000 distinct CDR3 sequences, 9.7% seen once. This specimen was PBMCs from the stem cell graft donor, taken from the stem cell graft. All receptors derive from a human donor who donated a stem cell graft to a child with SCID.

This clonotype was seen ten or more times. The chain couples TRBV15 to TRBJ1-3; no clear D. The CDR3 totals 17 residues. Germline CDR1 is LNHNV and CDR2 is YYDKDF (reference sequence). V shed 0 bases and J shed 0 bases, with 12 bases lying between them. The CDR3 nucleotides read TGTGCCACCAGCAGAGAATCCAGAGCCAGCTCTGGAAACACCATATATTTT. Protein product: CATSRESRASSGNTIYF.

This clonotype was counted at least ten times. The chain carries TRBV7-8 and TRBJ2-1, with 8 bases lining up with TRBD2. V dropped 3 bases and J dropped 6; count of bases not matched to a gene: 7. This CDR3 spans 15 amino acids. Germline V gene sequence: CDR1 SGHVS, CDR2 FQNEAQ. The CDR3 DNA sequence: TGTGCCAGCAGCTTCCGACTAGCGTTGGGCAATGAGCAGTTCTTC. Translated, it gives CASSFRLALGNEQFF.

This clonotype turned up a few times. This sequence joins TRBV6-6 and TRBJ2-5; D is unclear. Deletions cut 4 bases from V and 4 bases from J, with 10 bases between. CDR3 length equals 13 residues. Germline V gives CDR1 MNHNY, CDR2 SVGAGI (reference sequence). CDR3 protein: CASSLVFRETQYF. CDR3 DNA: TGTGCCAGCAGTTTGGTCTTCCGAGAGACCCAGTACTTC.

This clonotype has a count of ten or more. This sequence joins TRBV2 and TRBJ2-3; either TRBD1 or TRBD2 may supply D (6 bases each). The CDR3 covers 15 residues. The germline V and J ends were trimmed by 6 bases and 1 base, with 14 bases remaining between them. Germline CDR1 reads SNHLY; CDR2 reads FYNNEI. The CDR3 region has the DNA TGTGCCAGCAGGGTACAGGGAGGCGGCACAGATACGCAGTATTTT. This codes for CASRVQGGGTDTQYF. Supplemented by reference TRBV2 and TRBJ2-3, the full variable domain reads EPEVTQTPSHQVTQMGQEVILRCVPISNHLYFYWYRQILGQKVEFLVSFYNNEISEKSEIFDDQFSVERPDGSNFTLKIRSTKLEDSAMYFCASRVQGGGTDTQYFGPGTRLTVL.

Remarks on this clonotype: This may come from a read error, since a much larger clone is one base off. The DNA for the CDR3 is TGTGCCAGCAGCTCAGAGAGCCACACCATATATTTT. Protein product: CASSSESHTIYF. The chain joins TRBV28 to TRBJ1-3; D is ambiguous. V gave up 6 bases and J gave up 8 bases, with 11 bases separating them. This CDR3 contains 12 residues. Germline V lookup: CDR1 MDHEN, CDR2 SYDVKM.

This clonotype was counted a few times. V is TRBV27 and J is TRBJ2-2; the match to TRBD1 covers 11 bases. The CDR3 is 17 residues long. The trim removed 3 bases at V and 5 bases at J, leaving 8 bases unmatched. CDR1 and CDR2 (germline): MNHEY, SMNVEV (reference sequence). CDR3 region: CASSLNFGTGGTGELFF. The CDR3 DNA reads TGTGCCAGCAGTTTGAATTTTGGGACAGGGGGGACCGGGGAGCTGTTTTTT.

In its sample, this clonotype was seen many times. The rearrangement joins TRBV6-1 to TRBJ1-1; TRBD1 is a possible D gene (5 bases). Trimming pared 9 bases from V and 1 base from J, leaving 15 bases between. CDR1 is MNHNS, CDR2 SASEGT, per germline. CDR3 size: 14 residues. In DNA form, the CDR3 reads TGTGCCAGGCGACGGGGACCGACGAACACTGAAGCTTTCTTT. It is translated as CARRRGPTNTEAFF.

This sequence joins TRBV2 and TRBJ2-1, with 7 bases identical to TRBD1. The CDR3 length is 14 residues. The germline gives CDR1 SNHLY, CDR2 FYNNEI. V was clipped by 6 bases and J by 2 bases; unmatched bases: 4. CDR3 sequence reads: CASRADRAYNEQFF. The CDR3 DNA follows: TGTGCCAGCAGAGCCGACAGGGCCTACAATGAGCAGTTCTTC.

V is TRBV4-2 and J is TRBJ2-2; 9 positions match TRBD2. The CDR3 runs 17 residues. The ends lost 0 bases at V and 6 bases at J; junction bases unmatched: 8. From germline, CDR1 is LGHNA and CDR2 YNFKEQ. The CDR3 DNA is TGTGCCAGCAGCCAAGAAGGTGCGGGGGGGATCCCCGGGGAGCTGTTTTTT. The encoded protein is CASSQEGAGGIPGELFF.

Ten or more counts support this clonotype. A read error may account for a junction end that differs from germline. The V and J genes are TRBV11-2 and TRBJ2-1; unclear D gene. The germline gives CDR1 SGHAT, CDR2 FQNNGV. The CDR3 is made up of 12 amino acids. CDR3: CASSLLNNEQFF. CDR3 DNA: TGCGCCAGCAGCTTACTGAACAATGAGCAGTTCTTC.

This clonotype was seen at least ten times. In nucleotides, the CDR3 is TGCAGTGCTAGCGGGGCTGTCGGCCAGGAGACCCAGTACTTC. It yields the protein CSASGAVGQETQYF. The chain carries TRBV20-1 and TRBJ2-5; tentatively, D is TRBD1 or TRBD2 (5 bases each). Trimming cost V 3 bases and J 5 bases, with 16 bases left between them. The CDR3 length is 14 residues. The germline V gene has CDR1 DFQATT and CDR2 SNEGSKA (reference sequence).

Here the CDR3 DNA reads TGTGCCAGTAGTATCCATCGTCCTGGGAACATGAACACTGAAGCTTTCTTT. It codes for CASSIHRPGNMNTEAFF. The chain carries TRBV19 and TRBJ1-1; unclear D gene. V lost 3 bases to trimming and J lost 0 bases, with 17 bases between them. Germline assignment: CDR1 LNHDA and CDR2 SQIVND (reference sequence). The CDR3 consists of 17 residues.

In this sample, this clonotype turned up many times. This chain connects TRBV20-1 to TRBJ1-2; D not resolved. V gave up 1 base and J gave up 0 bases, with 15 bases separating them. This CDR3 has 16 amino acids. From germline, CDR1 is DFQATT and CDR2 SNEGSKA (reference sequence). The DNA of the CDR3 is TGCAGTGCTAGAGGCCCCGCGGGAGGACCTAACTATGGCTACACCTTC. Its protein product is CSARGPAGGPNYGYTF.

Many counts were recorded for this clonotype. This rearrangement joins TRBV27 to TRBJ2-7; 8 nucleotides match TRBD1. With 8 bases clipped from V and 9 bases from J, the junction kept 12 bases outside the gene matches. Germline loops: CDR1 MNHEY, CDR2 SMNVEV (reference sequence). The CDR3 is made up of 13 amino acids. The CDR3, as DNA: TGTGCCAGCTCCCCGGACAGGGTAAGCGGGCAGTACTTC. Its translation is CASSPDRVSGQYF.

Many counts were recorded for this clonotype. The chain has TRBV10-3 and TRBJ1-5; 9 bases fit TRBD1. The CDR3 is 18 residues long. Germline CDR1 is ENHRY and CDR2 is SYGVKD. The V gene end was trimmed by 3 bases and the J gene end by 0 bases; junction bases not matched to a gene: 9. Here the CDR3 DNA reads TGTGCCATCAGTGATGGTGACAGGGGGGTACCTAGCAATCAGCCCCAGCATTTT. Protein: CAISDGDRGVPSNQPQHF.

This clonotype was seen repeatedly, ten times or more. The CDR3 DNA sequence: TGTGCCAGCAGTCCCGGGTCTCGGGGGTGGACAGATACGCAGTATTTT. This translates into CASSPGSRGWTDTQYF. The rearrangement joins TRBV28 to TRBJ2-3; a weak D match, TRBD2 (6 bases). This CDR3 is built from 16 residues. Germline values: CDR1 MDHEN, CDR2 SYDVKM. Trimming removed 5 bases from V and 3 bases from J, with 18 bases in between.

This clonotype has a handful of counts. The chain links TRBV19 to TRBJ2-2; D is perhaps TRBD2 (5 bases). The CDR3 length is 16 residues. The V end was cut by 7 bases, the J end by 1 base, with 16 bases between. Germline-derived CDR1 and CDR2 are LNHDA and SQIVND (reference sequence). CDR3 coding DNA: TGTGCCAGTAAAGACCCTCCGGGGATGAACACCGGGGAGCTGTTTTTT. Its protein product is CASKDPPGMNTGELFF.

This clonotype has a count of ten or more. V gene TRBV7-9 combines with J gene TRBJ1-6; 7 nucleotides match TRBD1. The CDR3 consists of 16 residues. Germline V gene lookup returns CDR1 SEHNR and CDR2 FQNEAQ (reference sequence). V lost 1 base, J lost 1 base, and 1 base stayed unmatched. The CDR3 sequence is CASSLGQGSYNSPLHF. The DNA for the CDR3 is TGTGCCAGCAGCTTAGGACAGGGTTCCTATAATTCACCCCTCCACTTT. The full variable domain, with the rest looked up from reference TRBV7-9 and TRBJ1-6, is DTGVSQNPRHKITKRGQNVTFRCDPISEHNRLYWYRQTLGQGPEFLTYFQNEAQLEKSRLLSDRFSAERPKGSFSTLEIQRTEQGDSAMYLCASSLGQGSYNSPLHFGNGTRLTVT.

There are many counts of this clonotype. V is TRBV7-2 and J is TRBJ1-6; D is undetermined. The ends were cut back, 2 bases at V and 10 bases at J, with 9 bases in the middle. The CDR3 is 13 residues long. Germline CDR1 is SGHTA and CDR2 is FQGNSA. The CDR3 reads CASSLIVESPLHF. The CDR3 region has the DNA TGTGCCAGCAGCTTAATCGTCGAATCACCCCTCCACTTT. Variable domain in full (rest from reference TRBV7-2 and TRBJ1-6): GAGVSQSPSNKVTEKGKDVELRCDPISGHTALYWYRQSLGQGLEFLIYFQGNSAPDKSGLPSDRFSAERTGGSVSTLTIQRTQQEDSAVYLCASSLIVESPLHFGNGTRLTVT.

There are many counts of this clonotype. The chain couples TRBV20-1 to TRBJ2-2; TRBD2 might be the D (5 bases). CDR1 and CDR2 (germline): DFQATT, SNEGSKA (reference sequence). The CDR3 consists of 13 residues. Trimming shortened V by 0 bases and J by 9 bases, and 11 bases separated the two germline ends. CDR3 region: CSARDPRRRELFF. The CDR3 nucleotides read TGCAGTGCTAGAGACCCCAGGAGGAGGGAGCTGTTTTTT.